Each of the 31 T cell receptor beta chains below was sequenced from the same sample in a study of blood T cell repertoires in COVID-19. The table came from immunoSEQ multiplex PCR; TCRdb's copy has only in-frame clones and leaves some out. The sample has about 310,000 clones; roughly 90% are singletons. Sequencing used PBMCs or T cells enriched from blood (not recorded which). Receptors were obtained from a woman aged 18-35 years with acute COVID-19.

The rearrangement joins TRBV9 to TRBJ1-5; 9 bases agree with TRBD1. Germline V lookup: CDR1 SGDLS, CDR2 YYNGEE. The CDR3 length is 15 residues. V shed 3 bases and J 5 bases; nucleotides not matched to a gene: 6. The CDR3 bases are TGTGCCAGCAGCGAACAGGGGGCGCGCGATCAGCCCCAGCATTTT. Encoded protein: CASSEQGARDQPQHF.

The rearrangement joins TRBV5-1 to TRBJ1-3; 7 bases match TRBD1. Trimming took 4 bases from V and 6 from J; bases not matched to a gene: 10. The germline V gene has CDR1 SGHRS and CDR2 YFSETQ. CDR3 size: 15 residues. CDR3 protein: CASSASTGLENTIYF. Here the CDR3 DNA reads TGCGCCAGCAGCGCTTCGACAGGGTTGGAAAACACCATATATTTT. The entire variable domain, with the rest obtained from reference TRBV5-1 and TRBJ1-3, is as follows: KAGVTQTPRYLIKTRGQQVTLSCSPISGHRSVSWYQQTPGQGLQFLFEYFSETQRNKGNFPGRFSGRQFSNSRSEMNVSTLELGDSALYLCASSASTGLENTIYFGEGSWLTVV.

CDR3 DNA: TGTGCCAGCAGCCTATCCTCTGACAGGGGCTGGGGCTACACCTTC. Residues: CASSLSSDRGWGYTF. The rearrangement uses TRBV27 and TRBJ1-2; 8 bases fit TRBD1. CDR3 length: 15 residues. The V and J ends lost 6 bases and 8 bases, in that order; junction bases with no gene match: 14. Per the germline V gene, CDR1 is MNHEY and CDR2 is SMNVEV (reference sequence).

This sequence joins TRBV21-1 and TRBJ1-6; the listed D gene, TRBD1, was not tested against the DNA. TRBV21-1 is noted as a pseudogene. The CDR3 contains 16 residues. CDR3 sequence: CASSKKSSGVRSPLHF. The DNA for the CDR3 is TGTGCCAGCAGCAAAAAATCGTCAGGGGTTCGTTCACCCCTCCACTTT.

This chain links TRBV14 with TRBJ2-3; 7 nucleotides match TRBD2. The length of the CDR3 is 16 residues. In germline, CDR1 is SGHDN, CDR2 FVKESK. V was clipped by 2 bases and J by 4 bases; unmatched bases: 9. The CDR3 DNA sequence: TGTGCCAGCAGCCAAAACCGGGGGGTTAGATCAGATACGCAGTATTTT. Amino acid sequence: CASSQNRGVRSDTQYF.

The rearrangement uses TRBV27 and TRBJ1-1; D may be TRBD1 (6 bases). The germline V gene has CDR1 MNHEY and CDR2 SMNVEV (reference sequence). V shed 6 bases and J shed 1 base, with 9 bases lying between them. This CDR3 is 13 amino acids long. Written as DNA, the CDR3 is TGTGCCAGCAGGCGGACAGAGAACACTGAAGCTTTCTTT. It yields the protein CASRRTENTEAFF.

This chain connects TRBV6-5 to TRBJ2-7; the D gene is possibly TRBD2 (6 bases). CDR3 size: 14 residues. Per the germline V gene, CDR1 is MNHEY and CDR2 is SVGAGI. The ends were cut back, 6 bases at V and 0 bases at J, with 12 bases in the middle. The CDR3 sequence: CASSLWRGSYEQYF. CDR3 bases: TGTGCCAGCAGCTTGTGGCGGGGCTCCTACGAGCAGTACTTC.

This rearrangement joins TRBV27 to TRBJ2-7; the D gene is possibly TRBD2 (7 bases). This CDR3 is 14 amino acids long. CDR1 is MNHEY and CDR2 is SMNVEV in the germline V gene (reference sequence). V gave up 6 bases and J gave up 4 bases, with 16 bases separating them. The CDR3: CASRLRGGQYEQYF. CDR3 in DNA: TGTGCCAGCAGGTTGAGGGGGGGACAATACGAGCAGTACTTC.

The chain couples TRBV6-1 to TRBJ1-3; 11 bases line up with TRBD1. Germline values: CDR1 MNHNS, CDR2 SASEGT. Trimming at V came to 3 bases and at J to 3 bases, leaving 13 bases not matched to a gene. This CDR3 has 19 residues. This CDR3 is CASSDRDRGFRLGGNTIYF. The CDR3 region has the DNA TGTGCCAGCAGTGATAGGGACAGGGGGTTTAGGCTCGGTGGAAACACCATATATTTT.

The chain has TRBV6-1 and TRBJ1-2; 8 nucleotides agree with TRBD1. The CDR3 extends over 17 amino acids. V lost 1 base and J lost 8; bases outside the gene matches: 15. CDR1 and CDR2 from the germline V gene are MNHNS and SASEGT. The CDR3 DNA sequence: TGTGCCAGCAGTGAAGTACGGGTTCAAGGACAGGGTGGAGGCTACACCTTC. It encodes CASSEVRVQGQGGGYTF.

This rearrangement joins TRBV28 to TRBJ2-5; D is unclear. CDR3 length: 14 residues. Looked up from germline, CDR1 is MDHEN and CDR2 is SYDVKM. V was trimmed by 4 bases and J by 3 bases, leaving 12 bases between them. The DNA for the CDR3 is TGTGCCAGCAGTTCCCATGGTCGGGAAGAGACCCAGTACTTC. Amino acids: CASSSHGREETQYF. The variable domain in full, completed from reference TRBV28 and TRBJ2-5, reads DVKVTQSSRYLVKRTGEKVFLECVQDMDHENMFWYRQDPGLGLRLIYFSYDVKMKEKGDIPEGYSVSREKKERFSLILESASTNQTSMYLCASSSHGREETQYFGPGTRLLVL.

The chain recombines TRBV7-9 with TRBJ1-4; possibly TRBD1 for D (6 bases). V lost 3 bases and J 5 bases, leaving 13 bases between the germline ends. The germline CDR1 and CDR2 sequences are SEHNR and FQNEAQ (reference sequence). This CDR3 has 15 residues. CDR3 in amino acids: CASSFSTGANEKLFF. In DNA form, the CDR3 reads TGTGCCAGCAGCTTCTCGACAGGCGCGAATGAAAAACTGTTTTTT.

The CDR3 nucleotides are TGTGCCAGCAGACCTCGAGCGGGAGTAGGCTACGAGCAGTACTTC. The encoded protein is CASRPRAGVGYEQYF. V gene TRBV6-5 combines with J gene TRBJ2-7; TRBD2 matches at 8 bases. V gave up 6 bases and J gave up 3 bases; unmatched junction bases: 10. The CDR3 is 15 amino acids. Germline loops: CDR1 MNHEY, CDR2 SVGAGI.

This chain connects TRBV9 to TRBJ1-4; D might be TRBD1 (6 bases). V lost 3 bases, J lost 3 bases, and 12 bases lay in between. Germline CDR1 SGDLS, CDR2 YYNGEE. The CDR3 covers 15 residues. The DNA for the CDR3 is TGTGCCAGCAGCGGGCAGGGGTATGCTAATGAAAAACTGTTTTTT. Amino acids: CASSGQGYANEKLFF.

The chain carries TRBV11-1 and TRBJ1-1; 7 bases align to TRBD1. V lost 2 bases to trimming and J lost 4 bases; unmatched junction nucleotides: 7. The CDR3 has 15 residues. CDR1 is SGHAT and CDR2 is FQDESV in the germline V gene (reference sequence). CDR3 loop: CASSLRGAGGTEAFF. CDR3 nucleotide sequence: TGTGCCAGCAGCTTAAGAGGGGCAGGGGGCACTGAAGCTTTCTTT. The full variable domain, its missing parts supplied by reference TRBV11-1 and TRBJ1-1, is EAEVAQSPRYKITEKSQAVAFWCDPISGHATLYWYRQILGQGPELLVQFQDESVVDDSQLPKDRFSAERLKGVDSTLKIQPAELGDSAMYLCASSLRGAGGTEAFFGQGTRLTVV.

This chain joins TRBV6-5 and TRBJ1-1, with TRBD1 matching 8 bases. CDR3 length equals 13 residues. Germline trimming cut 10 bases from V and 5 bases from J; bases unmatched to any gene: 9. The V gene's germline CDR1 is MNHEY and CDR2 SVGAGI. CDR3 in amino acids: CATVTGAWTEAFF. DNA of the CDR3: TGTGCCACCGTGACAGGGGCCTGGACTGAAGCTTTCTTT.

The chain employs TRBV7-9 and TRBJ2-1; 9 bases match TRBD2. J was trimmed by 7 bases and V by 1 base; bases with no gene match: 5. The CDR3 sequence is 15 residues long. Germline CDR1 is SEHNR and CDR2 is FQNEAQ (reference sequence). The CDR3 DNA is TGTGCCAGCAGCTTAGGCCTAGCGGGAATAAATGAGCAGTTCTTC. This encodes CASSLGLAGINEQFF.

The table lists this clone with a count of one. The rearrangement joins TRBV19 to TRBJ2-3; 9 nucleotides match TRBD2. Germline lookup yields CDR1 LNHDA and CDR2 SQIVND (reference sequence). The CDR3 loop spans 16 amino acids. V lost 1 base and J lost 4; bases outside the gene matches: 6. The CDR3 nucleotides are TGTGCCAGTAGTATAGGGCTAGCGGGATCGGCAGATACGCAGTATTTT. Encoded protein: CASSIGLAGSADTQYF.

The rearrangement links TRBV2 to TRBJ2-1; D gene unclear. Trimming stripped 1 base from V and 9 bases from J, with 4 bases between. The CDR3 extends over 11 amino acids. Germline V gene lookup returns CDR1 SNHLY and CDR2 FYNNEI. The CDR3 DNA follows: TGTGCCAGCAGTGAAGACACTGAGCAGTTCTTC. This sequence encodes CASSEDTEQFF.

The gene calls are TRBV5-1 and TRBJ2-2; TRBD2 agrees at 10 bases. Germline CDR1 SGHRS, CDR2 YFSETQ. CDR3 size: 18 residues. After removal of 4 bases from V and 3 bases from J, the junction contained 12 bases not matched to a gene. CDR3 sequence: CASSRRTSGAKDTGELFF. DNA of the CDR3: TGCGCCAGCAGCCGGAGGACTAGCGGAGCGAAGGACACCGGGGAGCTGTTTTTT.

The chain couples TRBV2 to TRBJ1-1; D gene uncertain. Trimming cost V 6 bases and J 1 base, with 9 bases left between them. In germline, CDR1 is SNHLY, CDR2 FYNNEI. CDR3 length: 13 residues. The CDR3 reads CASSRETNTEAFF. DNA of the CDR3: TGTGCCAGCAGCCGGGAGACGAACACTGAAGCTTTCTTT.

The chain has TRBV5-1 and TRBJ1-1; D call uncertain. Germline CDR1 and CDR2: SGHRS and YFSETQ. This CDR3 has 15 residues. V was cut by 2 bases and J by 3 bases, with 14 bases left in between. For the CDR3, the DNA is TGCGCCAGCAGCTTAATTAAAGGGAGAGACACTGAAGCTTTCTTT. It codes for CASSLIKGRDTEAFF.

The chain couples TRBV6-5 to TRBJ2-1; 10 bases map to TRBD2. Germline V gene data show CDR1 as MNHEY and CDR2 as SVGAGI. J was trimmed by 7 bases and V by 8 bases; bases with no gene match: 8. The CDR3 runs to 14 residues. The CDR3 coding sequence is TGTGCCAGCGGAGGGACTAGCGCCAGGAATGAGCAGTTCTTC. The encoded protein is CASGGTSARNEQFF.

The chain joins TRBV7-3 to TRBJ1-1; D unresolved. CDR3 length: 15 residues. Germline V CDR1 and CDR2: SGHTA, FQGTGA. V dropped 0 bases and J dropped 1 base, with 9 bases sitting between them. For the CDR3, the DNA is TGTGCCAGCAGCTTAACGCCTTCGGGGAACACTGAAGCTTTCTTT. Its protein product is CASSLTPSGNTEAFF.

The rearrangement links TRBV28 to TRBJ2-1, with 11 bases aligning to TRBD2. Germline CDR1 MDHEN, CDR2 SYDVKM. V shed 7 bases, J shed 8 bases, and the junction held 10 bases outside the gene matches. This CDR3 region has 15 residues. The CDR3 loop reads CASTGGASGRHEQFF. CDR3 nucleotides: TGTGCCAGCACGGGTGGCGCTAGCGGGAGGCATGAGCAGTTCTTC.

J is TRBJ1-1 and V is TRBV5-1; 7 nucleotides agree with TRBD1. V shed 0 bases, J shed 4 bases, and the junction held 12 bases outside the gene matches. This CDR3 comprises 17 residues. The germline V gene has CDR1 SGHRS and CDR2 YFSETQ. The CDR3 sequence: CASSLALDRVVSTEAFF. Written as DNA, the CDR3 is TGCGCCAGCAGCTTGGCTTTAGACAGGGTCGTATCCACTGAAGCTTTCTTT.

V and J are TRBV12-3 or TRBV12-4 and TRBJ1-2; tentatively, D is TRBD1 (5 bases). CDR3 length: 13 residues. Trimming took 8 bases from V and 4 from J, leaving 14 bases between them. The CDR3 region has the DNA TGTGCCAGCCGGGCAGGGTGGATCTATGGCTACACCTTC. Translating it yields CASRAGWIYGYTF.

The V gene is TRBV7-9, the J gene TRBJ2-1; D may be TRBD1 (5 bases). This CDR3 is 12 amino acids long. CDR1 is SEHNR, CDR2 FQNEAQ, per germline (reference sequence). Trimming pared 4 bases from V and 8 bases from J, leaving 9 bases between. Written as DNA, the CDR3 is TGTGCCAGCAGCTCCAGGGCCTATGAGCAGTTCTTC. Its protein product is CASSSRAYEQFF.

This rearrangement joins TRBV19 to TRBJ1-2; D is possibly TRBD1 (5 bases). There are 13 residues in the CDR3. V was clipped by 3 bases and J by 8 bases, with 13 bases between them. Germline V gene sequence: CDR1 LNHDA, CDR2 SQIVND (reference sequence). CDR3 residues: CASSMGLLKGYTF. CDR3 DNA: TGTGCCAGTAGTATGGGACTTCTGAAAGGCTACACCTTC. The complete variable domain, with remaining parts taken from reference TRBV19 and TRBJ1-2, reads DGGITQSPKYLFRKEGQNVTLSCEQNLNHDAMYWYRQDPGQGLRLIYYSQIVNDFQKGDIAEGYSVSREKKESFPLTVTSAQKNPTAFYLCASSMGLLKGYTFGSGTRLTVV.

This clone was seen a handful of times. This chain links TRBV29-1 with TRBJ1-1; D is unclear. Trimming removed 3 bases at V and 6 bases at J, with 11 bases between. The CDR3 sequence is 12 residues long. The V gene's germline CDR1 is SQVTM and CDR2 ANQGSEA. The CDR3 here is CSVDRGYAEAFF. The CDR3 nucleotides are TGCAGCGTTGATCGCGGGTACGCTGAAGCTTTCTTT.

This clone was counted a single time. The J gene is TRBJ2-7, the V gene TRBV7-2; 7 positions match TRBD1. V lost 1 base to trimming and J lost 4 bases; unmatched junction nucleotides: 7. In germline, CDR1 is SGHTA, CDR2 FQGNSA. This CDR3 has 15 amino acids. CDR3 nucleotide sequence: TGTGCCAGCAGCTTAGGGCCGACAGGGAATTACGAGCAGTACTTC. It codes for CASSLGPTGNYEQYF.